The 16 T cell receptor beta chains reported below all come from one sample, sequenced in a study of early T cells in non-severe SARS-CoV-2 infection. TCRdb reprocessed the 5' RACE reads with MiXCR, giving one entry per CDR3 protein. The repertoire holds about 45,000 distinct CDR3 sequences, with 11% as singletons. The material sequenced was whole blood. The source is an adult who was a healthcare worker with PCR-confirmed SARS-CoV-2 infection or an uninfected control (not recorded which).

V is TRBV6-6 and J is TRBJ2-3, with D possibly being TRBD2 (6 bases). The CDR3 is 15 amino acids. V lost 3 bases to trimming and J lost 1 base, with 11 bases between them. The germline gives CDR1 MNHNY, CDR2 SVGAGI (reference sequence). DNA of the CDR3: TGTGCCAGCAGTTATCGGCGGGACGGCACAGATACGCAGTATTTT. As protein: CASSYRRDGTDTQYF.

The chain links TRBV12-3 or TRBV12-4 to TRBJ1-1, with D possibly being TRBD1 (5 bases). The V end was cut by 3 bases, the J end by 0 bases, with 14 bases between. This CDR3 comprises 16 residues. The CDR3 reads CASSFARDFMNTEAFF. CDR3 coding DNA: TGTGCCAGCAGTTTCGCCAGGGATTTTATGAACACTGAAGCTTTCTTT.

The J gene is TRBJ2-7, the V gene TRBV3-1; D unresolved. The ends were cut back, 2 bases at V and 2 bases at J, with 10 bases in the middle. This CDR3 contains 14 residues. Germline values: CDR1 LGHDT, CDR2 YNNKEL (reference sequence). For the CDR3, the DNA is TGTGCCAGCAGCCAACCCGGATCCGCCTACGAGCAGTACTTC. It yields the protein CASSQPGSAYEQYF.

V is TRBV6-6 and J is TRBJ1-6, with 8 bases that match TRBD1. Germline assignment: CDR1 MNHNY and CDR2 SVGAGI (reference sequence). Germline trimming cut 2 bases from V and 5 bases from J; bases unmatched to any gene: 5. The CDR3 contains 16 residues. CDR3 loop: CASSYPTGANNSPLHF. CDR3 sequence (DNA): TGTGCCAGCAGTTACCCGACAGGGGCAAATAATTCACCCCTCCACTTT.

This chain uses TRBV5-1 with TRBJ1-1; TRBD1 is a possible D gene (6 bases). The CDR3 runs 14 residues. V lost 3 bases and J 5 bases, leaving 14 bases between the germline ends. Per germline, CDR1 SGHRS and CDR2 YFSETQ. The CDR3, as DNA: TGCGCCAGCAGCTCCCAGGGGATCCGGACTGAAGCTTTCTTT. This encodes CASSSQGIRTEAFF.

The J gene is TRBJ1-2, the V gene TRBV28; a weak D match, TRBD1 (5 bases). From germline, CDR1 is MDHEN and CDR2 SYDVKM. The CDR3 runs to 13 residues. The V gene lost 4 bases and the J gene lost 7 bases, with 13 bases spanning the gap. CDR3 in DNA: TGTGCCAGCAGTTCCAGGGCCCCGGGTGGCTACACCTTC. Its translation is CASSSRAPGGYTF.

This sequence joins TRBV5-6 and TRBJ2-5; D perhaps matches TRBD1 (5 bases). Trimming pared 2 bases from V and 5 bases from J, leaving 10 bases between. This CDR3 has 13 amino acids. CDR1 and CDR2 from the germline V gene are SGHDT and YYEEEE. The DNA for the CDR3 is TGTGCCAGCAGCTTCCAGGGAAGGGAGACCCAGTACTTC. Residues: CASSFQGRETQYF. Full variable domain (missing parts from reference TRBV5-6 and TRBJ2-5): DAGVTQSPTHLIKTRGQQVTLRCSPKSGHDTVSWYQQALGQGPQFIFQYYEEEERQRGNFPDRFSGHQFPNYSSELNVNALLLGDSALYLCASSFQGRETQYFGPGTRLLVL.

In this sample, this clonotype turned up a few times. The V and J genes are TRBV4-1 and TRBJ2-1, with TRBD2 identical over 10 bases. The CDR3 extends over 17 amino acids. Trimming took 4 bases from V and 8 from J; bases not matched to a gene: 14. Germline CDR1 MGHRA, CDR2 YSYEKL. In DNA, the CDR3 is TGCGCCAGCAGCCTCCGGGGAGCGGGAGGGCCTCGAGATGAGCAGTTCTTC. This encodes CASSLRGAGGPRDEQFF.

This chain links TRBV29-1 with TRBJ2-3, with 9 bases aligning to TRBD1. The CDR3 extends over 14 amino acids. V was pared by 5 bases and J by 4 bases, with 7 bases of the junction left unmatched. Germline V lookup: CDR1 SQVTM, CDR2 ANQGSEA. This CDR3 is CSVTSGQGSDTQYF. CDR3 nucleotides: TGCAGCGTTACCTCCGGACAGGGGTCAGATACGCAGTATTTT.

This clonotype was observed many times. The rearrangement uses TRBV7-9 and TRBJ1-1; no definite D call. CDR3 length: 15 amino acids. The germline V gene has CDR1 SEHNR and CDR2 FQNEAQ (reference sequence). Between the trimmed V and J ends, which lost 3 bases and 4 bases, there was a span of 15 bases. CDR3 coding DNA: TGTGCCAGCAGCTTGGGCCTCGGCGTAGGCACTGAAGCTTTCTTT. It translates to CASSLGLGVGTEAFF.

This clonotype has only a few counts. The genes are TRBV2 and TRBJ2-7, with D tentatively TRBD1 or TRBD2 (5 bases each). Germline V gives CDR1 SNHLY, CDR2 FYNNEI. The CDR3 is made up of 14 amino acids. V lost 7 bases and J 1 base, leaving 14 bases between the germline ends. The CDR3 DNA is TGTGCCAGCACTGGGGGAGTTTGGTCCTACGAGCAGTACTTC. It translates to CASTGGVWSYEQYF.

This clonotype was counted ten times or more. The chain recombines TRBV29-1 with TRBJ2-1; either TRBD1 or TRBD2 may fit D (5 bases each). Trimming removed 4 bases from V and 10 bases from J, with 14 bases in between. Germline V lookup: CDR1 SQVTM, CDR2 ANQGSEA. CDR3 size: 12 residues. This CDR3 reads CSVGLGVREQFF. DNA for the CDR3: TGCAGCGTTGGGCTGGGGGTAAGGGAGCAGTTCTTC.

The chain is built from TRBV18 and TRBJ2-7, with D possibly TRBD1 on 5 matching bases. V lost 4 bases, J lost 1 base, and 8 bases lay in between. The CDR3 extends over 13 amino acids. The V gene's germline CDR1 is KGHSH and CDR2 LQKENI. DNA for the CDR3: TGTGCCAGCTCACGCCAGGGTTCCTACGAGCAGTACTTC. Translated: CASSRQGSYEQYF.

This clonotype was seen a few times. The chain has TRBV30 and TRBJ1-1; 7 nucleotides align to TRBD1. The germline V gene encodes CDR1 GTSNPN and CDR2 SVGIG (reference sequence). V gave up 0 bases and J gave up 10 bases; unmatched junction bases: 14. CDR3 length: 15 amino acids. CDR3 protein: CAWSVQLGRQGLAFF. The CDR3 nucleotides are TGTGCCTGGAGTGTACAGTTGGGGCGACAGGGTTTAGCTTTCTTT.

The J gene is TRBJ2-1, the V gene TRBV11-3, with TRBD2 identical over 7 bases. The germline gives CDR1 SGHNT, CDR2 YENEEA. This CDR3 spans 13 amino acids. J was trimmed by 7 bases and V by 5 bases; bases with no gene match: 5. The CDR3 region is CASSGGSGNEQFF. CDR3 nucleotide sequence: TGTGCCAGCAGCGGGGGTAGCGGGAATGAGCAGTTCTTC.

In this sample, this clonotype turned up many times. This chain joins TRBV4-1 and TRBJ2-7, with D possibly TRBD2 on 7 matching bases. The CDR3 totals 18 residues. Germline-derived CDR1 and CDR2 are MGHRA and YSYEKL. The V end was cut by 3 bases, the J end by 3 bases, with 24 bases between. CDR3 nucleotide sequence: TGCGCCAGCAGCCACCTGACGGGGGGCCGTTTTACTCGCTACGAGCAGTACTTC. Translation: CASSHLTGGRFTRYEQYF.